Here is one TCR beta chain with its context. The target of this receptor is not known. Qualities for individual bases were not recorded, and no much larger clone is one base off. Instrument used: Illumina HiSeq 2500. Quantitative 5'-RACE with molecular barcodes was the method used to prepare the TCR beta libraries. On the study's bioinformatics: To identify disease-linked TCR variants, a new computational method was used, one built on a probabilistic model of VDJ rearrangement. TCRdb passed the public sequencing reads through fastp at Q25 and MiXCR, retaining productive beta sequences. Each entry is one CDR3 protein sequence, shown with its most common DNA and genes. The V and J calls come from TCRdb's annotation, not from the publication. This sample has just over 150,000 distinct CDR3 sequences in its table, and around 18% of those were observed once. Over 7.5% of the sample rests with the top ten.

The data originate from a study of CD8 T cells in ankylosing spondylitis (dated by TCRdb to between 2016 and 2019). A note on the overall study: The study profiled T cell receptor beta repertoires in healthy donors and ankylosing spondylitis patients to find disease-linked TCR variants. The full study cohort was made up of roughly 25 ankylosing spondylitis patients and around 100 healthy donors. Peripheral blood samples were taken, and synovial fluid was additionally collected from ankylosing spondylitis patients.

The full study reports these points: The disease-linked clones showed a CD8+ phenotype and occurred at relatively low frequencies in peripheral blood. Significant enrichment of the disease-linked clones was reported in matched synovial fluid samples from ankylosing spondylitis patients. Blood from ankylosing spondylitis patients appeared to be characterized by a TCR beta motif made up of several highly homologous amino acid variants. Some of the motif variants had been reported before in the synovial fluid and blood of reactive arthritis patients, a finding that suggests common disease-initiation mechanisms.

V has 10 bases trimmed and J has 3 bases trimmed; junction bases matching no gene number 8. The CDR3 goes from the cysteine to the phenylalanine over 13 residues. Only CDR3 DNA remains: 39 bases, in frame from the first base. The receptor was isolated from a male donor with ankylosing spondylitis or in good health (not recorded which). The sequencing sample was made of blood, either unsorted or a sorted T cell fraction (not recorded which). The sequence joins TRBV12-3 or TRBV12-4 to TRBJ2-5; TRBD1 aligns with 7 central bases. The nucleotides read TGTGCCACCGGTCGGGACAGCGAAGAGACCCAGTACTTC. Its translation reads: CATGRDSEETQYF.